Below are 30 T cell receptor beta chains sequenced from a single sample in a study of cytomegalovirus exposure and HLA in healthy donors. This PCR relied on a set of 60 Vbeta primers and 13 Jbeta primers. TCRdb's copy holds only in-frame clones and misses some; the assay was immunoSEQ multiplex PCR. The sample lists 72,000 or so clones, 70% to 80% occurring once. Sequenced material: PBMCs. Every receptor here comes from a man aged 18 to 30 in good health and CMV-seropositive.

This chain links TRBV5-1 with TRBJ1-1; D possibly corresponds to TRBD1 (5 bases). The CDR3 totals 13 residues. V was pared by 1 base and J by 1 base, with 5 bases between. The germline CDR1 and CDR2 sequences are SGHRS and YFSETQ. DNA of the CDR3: TGCGCCAGCAGCTTGACAGGGAACACTGAAGCTTTCTTT. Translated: CASSLTGNTEAFF.

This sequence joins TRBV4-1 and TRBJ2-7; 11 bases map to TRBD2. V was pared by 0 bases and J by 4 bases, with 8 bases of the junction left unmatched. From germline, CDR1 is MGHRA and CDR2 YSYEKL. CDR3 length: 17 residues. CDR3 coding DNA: TGCGCCAGCAGCCAAGAGCCCGATCCTAGCGGGAGGTACGAGCAGTACTTC. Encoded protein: CASSQEPDPSGRYEQYF.

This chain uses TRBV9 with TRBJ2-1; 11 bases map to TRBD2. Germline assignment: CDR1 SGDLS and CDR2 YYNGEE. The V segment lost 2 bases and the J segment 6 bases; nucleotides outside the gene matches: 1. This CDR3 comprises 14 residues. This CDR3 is CASSVSGGGNEQFF. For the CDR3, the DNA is TGTGCCAGCAGCGTTAGCGGGGGGGGCAATGAGCAGTTCTTC.

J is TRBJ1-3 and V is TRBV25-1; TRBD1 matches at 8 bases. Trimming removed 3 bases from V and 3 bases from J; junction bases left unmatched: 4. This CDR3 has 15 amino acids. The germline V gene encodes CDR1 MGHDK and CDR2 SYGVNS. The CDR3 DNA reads TGTGCCAGCAGTGAGACAGGGGAAATTGGAAACACCATATATTTT. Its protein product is CASSETGEIGNTIYF.

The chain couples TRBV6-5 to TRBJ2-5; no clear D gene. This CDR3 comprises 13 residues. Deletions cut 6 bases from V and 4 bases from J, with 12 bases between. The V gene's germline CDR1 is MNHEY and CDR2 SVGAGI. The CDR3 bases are TGTGCCAGCAGAGTGAGCATCACAGAGACCCAGTACTTC. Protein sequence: CASRVSITETQYF.

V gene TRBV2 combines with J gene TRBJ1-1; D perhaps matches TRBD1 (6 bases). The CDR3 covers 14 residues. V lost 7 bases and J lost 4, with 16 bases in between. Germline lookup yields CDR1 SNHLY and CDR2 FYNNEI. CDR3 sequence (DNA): TGTGCCAGCACCGAGGGGGATTGGGGCACTGAAGCTTTCTTT. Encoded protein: CASTEGDWGTEAFF.

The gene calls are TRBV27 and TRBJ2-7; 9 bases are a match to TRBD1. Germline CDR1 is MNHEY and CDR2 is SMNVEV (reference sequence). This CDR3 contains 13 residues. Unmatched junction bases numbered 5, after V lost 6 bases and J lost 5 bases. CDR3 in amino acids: CASRRQGGNEQYF. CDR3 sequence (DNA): TGTGCCAGCAGAAGACAGGGGGGGAACGAGCAGTACTTC.

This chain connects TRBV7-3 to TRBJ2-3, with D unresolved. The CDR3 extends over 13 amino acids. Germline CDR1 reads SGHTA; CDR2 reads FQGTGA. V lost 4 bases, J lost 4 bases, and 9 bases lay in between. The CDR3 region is CASSYTWSDTQYF. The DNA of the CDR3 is TGTGCCAGCAGCTACACCTGGTCAGATACGCAGTATTTT.

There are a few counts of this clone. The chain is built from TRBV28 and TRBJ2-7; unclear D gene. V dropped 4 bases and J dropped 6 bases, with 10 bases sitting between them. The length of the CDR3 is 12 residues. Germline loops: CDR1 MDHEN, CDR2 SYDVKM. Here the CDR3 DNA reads TGTGCCAGCAGTTGGGCTACCGGCGAGCAGTACTTC. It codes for CASSWATGEQYF.

The DNA of the CDR3 is TGCGCCAGCAGCACATCCAGTGGCACAGATACGCAGTATTTT. Its protein is CASSTSSGTDTQYF. This rearrangement joins TRBV5-1 to TRBJ2-3; D is unclear. Germline V lookup: CDR1 SGHRS, CDR2 YFSETQ. Between the trimmed V and J ends, which lost 4 bases and 1 base, there was a span of 10 bases. This CDR3 has 14 amino acids. The variable domain in full, completed from reference TRBV5-1 and TRBJ2-3, reads KAGVTQTPRYLIKTRGQQVTLSCSPISGHRSVSWYQQTPGQGLQFLFEYFSETQRNKGNFPGRFSGRQFSNSRSEMNVSTLELGDSALYLCASSTSSGTDTQYFGPGTRLTVL.

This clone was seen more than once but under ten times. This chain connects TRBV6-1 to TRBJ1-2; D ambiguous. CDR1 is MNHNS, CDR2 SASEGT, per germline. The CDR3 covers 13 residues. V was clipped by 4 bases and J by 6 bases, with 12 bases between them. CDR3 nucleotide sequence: TGTGCCAGCAGTGCCACATTCGAGGATGGCTACACCTTC. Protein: CASSATFEDGYTF.

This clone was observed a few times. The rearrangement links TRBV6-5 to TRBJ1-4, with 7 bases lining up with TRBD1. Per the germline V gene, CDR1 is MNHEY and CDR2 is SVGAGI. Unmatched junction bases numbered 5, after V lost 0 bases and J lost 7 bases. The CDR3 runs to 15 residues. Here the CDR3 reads CASSYSRGRGEKLFF. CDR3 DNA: TGTGCCAGCAGTTACTCGAGGGGGCGCGGTGAAAAACTGTTTTTT.

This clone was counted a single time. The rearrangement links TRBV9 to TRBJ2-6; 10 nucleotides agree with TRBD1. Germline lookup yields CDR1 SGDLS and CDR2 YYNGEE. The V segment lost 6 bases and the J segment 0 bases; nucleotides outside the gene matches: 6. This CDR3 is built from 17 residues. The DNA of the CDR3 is TGTGCCAGCACCCAGACAGGGGGCTACTCTGGGGCCAACGTCCTGACTTTC. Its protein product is CASTQTGGYSGANVLTF.

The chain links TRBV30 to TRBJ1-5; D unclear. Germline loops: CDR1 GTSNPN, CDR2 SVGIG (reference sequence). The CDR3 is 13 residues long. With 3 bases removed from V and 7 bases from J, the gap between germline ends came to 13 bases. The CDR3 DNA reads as TGTGCCTGGAGCCTGTACGGGAACCAGCCCCAGCATTTT. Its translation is CAWSLYGNQPQHF.

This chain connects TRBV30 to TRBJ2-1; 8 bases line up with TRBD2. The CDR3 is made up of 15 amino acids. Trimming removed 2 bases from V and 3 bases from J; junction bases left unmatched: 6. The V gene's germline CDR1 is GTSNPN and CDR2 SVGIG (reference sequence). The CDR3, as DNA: TGTGCCTGGAGTTTTAGCGGGGACCACTACAATGAGCAGTTCTTC. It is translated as CAWSFSGDHYNEQFF.

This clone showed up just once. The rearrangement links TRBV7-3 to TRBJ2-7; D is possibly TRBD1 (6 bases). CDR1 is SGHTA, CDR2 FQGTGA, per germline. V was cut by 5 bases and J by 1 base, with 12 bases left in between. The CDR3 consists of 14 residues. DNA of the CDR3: TGTGCCAGCAGCCCCAGACAGGATTCCTACGAGCAGTACTTC. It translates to CASSPRQDSYEQYF.

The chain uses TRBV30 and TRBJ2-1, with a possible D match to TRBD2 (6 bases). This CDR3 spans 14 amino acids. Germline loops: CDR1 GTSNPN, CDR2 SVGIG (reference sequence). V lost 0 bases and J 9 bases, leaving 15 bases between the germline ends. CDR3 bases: TGTGCCTGGAGTGTCAGACTCCTGGAGGGTGAGCAGTTCTTC. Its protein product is CAWSVRLLEGEQFF. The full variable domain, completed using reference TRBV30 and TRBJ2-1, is SQTIHQWPATLVQPVGSPLSLECTVEGTSNPNLYWYRQAAGRGLQLLFYSVGIGQISSEVPQNLSASRPQDRQFILSSKKLLLSDSGFYLCAWSVRLLEGEQFFGPGTRLTVL.

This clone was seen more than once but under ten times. In DNA, the CDR3 is TGTGCCAGCAGGTTACGCGCGGGACAGTCCCGAGTCCGGGGATTGAACACTGAAGCTTTCTTT. Its protein product is CASRLRAGQSRVRGLNTEAFF. This chain links TRBV2 with TRBJ1-1, with 7 bases that match TRBD1. CDR3 size: 21 residues. V trimming: 6 bases; J trimming: 0 bases; junction bases outside the gene matches: 25. The germline gives CDR1 SNHLY, CDR2 FYNNEI.

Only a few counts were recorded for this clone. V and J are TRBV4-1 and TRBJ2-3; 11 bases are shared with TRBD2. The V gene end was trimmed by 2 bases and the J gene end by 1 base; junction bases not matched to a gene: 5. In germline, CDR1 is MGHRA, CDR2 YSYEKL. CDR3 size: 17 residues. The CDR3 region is CASSQPLLAGGTDTQYF. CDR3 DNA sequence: TGCGCCAGCAGCCAACCCCTACTAGCGGGGGGCACAGATACGCAGTATTTT.

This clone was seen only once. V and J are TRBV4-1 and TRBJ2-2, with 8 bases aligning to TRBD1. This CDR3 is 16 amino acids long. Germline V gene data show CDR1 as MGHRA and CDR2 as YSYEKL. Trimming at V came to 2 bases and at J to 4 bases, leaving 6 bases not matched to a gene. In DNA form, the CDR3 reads TGCGCCAGCAGCCAACGACAGGGGCTCGGCACCGGGGAGCTGTTTTTT. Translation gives CASSQRQGLGTGELFF.

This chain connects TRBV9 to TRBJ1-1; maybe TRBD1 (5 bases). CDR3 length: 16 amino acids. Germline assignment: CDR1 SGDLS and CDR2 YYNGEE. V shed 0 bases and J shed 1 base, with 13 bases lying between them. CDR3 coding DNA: TGTGCCAGCAGCGTAGAATACAGGCCTGGGAACACTGAAGCTTTCTTT. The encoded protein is CASSVEYRPGNTEAFF.

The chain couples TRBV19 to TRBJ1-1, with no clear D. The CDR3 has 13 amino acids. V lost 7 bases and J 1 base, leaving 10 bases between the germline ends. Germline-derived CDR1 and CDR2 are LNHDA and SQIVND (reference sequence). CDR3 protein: CASTRAPNTEAFF. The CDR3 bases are TGTGCCAGTACCCGAGCACCGAACACTGAAGCTTTCTTT.

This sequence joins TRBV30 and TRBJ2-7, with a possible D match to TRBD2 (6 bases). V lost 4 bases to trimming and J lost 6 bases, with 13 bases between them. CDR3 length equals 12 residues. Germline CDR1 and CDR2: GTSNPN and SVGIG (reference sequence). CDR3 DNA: TGTGCCTGGAACCGGGACTCTGGCGAGCAGTACTTC. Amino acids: CAWNRDSGEQYF.

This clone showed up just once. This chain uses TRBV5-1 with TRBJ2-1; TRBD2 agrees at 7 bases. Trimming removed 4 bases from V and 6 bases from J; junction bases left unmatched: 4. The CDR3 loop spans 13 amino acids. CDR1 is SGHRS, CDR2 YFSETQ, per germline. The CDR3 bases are TGCGCCAGCAGCGCCGGGACTACCAATGAGCAGTTCTTC. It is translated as CASSAGTTNEQFF. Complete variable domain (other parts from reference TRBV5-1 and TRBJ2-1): KAGVTQTPRYLIKTRGQQVTLSCSPISGHRSVSWYQQTPGQGLQFLFEYFSETQRNKGNFPGRFSGRQFSNSRSEMNVSTLELGDSALYLCASSAGTTNEQFFGPGTRLTVL.

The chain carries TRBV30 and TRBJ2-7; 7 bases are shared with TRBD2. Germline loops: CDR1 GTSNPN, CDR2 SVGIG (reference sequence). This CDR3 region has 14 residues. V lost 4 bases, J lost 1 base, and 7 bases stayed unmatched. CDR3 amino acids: CAWNPGGESYEQYF. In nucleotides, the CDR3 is TGTGCCTGGAACCCGGGAGGAGAGTCCTACGAGCAGTACTTC.

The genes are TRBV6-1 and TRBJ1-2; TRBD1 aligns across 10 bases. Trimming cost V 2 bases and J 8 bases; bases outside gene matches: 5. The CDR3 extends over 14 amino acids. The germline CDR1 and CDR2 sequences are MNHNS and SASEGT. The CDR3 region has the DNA TGTGCCAGCAGTGAAATGGGACAGGGGTACGGCTACACCTTC. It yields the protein CASSEMGQGYGYTF.

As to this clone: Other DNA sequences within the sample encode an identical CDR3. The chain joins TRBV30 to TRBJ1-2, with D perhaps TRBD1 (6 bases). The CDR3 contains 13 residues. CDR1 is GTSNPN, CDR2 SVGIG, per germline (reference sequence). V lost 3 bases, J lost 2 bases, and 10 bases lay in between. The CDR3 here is CAWSQQGNYGYTF. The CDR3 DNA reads TGTGCCTGGAGCCAACAGGGAAACTATGGCTACACCTTC. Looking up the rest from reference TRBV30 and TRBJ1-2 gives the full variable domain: SQTIHQWPATLVQPVGSPLSLECTVEGTSNPNLYWYRQAAGRGLQLLFYSVGIGQISSEVPQNLSASRPQDRQFILSSKKLLLSDSGFYLCAWSQQGNYGYTFGSGTRLTVV.

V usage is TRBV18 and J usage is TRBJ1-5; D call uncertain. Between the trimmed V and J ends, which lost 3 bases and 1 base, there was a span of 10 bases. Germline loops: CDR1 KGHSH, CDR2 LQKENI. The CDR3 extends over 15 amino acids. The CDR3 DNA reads TGTGCCAGCTCACCGGGCGCGGGGAGCAATCAGCCCCAGCATTTT. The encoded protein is CASSPGAGSNQPQHF.

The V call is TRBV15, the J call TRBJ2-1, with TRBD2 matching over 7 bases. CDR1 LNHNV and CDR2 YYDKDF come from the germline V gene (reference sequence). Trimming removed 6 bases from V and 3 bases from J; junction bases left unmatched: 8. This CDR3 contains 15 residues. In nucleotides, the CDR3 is TGTGCCACCAGATCCCCCGCGGGGGTCTACAATGAGCAGTTCTTC. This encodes CATRSPAGVYNEQFF.

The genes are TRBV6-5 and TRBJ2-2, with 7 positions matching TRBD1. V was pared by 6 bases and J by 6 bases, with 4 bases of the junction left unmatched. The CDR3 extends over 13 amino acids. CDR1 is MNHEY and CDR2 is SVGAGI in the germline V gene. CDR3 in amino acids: CASRKQGSGELFF. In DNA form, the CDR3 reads TGTGCCAGCAGAAAACAGGGGTCCGGGGAGCTGTTTTTT.